The 16 T cell receptor beta chains below were found in one sample sequenced in a study of glioma-infiltrating T cells. The iRepertoire nested amplicon-rescue multiplex PCR amplified TCR alpha and beta CDR3s from RNA. One entry per CDR3 protein, called by TCRdb with MiXCR from the multiplex PCR reads. Counted here are under 200,000 distinct CDR3 sequences, roughly two fifths occurring once; the ten biggest clones make up around 5.2%. Material for sequencing was glioma tissue, nonneoplastic brain tissue, or PBMCs (not recorded which). Receptor source: a human donor with low-grade glioma or glioblastoma, undergoing nonglioma brain surgery, or in good health (not recorded which).

A note on this clonotype: A much larger clone is a single base away; this may be a read error. The chain links TRBV20-1 to TRBJ2-1; 7 bases match TRBD2. V gave up 6 bases and J gave up 9 bases; unmatched junction bases: 14. Germline CDR1 DFQATT, CDR2 SNEGSKA (reference sequence). CDR3 length: 14 residues. The CDR3 is CSAAGGEGLGEQFF. CDR3 DNA: TGCAGTGCCGCTGGGGGGGAGGGCCTCGGTGAGCAGTTCTTC.

This clonotype was picked up many times. The V gene is TRBV20-1, the J gene TRBJ1-4; D not resolved. Germline-derived CDR1 and CDR2 are DFQATT and SNEGSKA (reference sequence). The CDR3 spans 16 residues. V lost 0 bases and J lost 0, with 11 bases in between. CDR3 DNA: TGCAGTGCTAGAGATAAGTCCCGGCCAACTAATGAAAAACTGTTTTTT. It translates to CSARDKSRPTNEKLFF.

The J gene is TRBJ1-1, the V gene TRBV5-5, with no clear D. V was trimmed by 1 base and J by 4 bases, leaving 14 bases between them. CDR3 length: 15 amino acids. Germline V CDR1 and CDR2: SGHKS, YYEKEE (reference sequence). CDR3 bases: TGTGCCAGCAGCTTGCAACCATACCCTGGCACTGAAGCTTTCTTT. Amino acids: CASSLQPYPGTEAFF.

The rearrangement links TRBV6-4 to TRBJ2-1; 12 bases are a match to TRBD2. With 6 bases clipped from V and 7 bases from J, the junction kept 13 bases outside the gene matches. Germline V gene lookup returns CDR1 MRHNA and CDR2 SNTAGT. This CDR3 is 17 amino acids long. The CDR3 protein is CASRNGTSGSPQNEQFF. In DNA, the CDR3 is TGTGCCAGCAGAAACGGGACTAGCGGGTCCCCCCAAAATGAGCAGTTCTTC.

The gene calls are TRBV7-9 and TRBJ2-1, with a possible D match to TRBD2 (5 bases). V was trimmed by 0 bases and J by 2 bases, leaving 14 bases between them. The CDR3 length is 17 residues. Germline V gene lookup returns CDR1 SEHNR and CDR2 FQNEAQ (reference sequence). The CDR3 DNA is TGTGCCAGCAGCTTAGCTTTTGGTGGGAGCCCCTACAATGAGCAGTTCTTC. Residues: CASSLAFGGSPYNEQFF.

This clonotype was found many times. The J gene is TRBJ1-6, the V gene TRBV6-1; D unclear. Germline lookup yields CDR1 MNHNS and CDR2 SASEGT. The CDR3 is 16 residues long. Trimming stripped 6 bases from V and 0 bases from J, with 12 bases between. CDR3 protein: CASRELLSSYNSPLHF. CDR3 in DNA: TGTGCCAGCAGAGAACTACTAAGCTCCTATAATTCACCCCTCCACTTT.

With regard to this clonotype: Just one base apart from a much larger clone, this may be a read error. The chain combines TRBV6-1 with TRBJ1-1; possibly TRBD1 for D (6 bases). The CDR3 loop spans 14 amino acids. Germline values: CDR1 MNHNS, CDR2 SASEGT. The CDR3 DNA reads TGTGCCAGCACCTTGGAAGGGGGGAACACTGAAGCTCTCTTT. It is translated as CASTLEGGNTEALF.

This clonotype was picked up one time. Being one base from a much bigger clone, this may be a read error. The chain is built from TRBV14 and TRBJ2-7; D is undetermined. CDR3 length: 13 residues. The V gene's germline CDR1 is SGHDN and CDR2 FVKESK. The CDR3 nucleotides read TGTGCCAGAAGCCAAGATCCGATCTACGAGCAGTACTTC. Encoded protein: CARSQDPIYEQYF.

This clonotype has more than one count but fewer than ten. The V call is TRBV19, the J call TRBJ1-5; TRBD1 agrees at 7 bases. CDR1 is LNHDA and CDR2 is SQIVND in the germline V gene (reference sequence). There are 15 residues in the CDR3. The V and J ends lost 3 bases and 5 bases, in that order; junction bases with no gene match: 7. This CDR3 reads CASSIGGRGDQPQHF. The CDR3, as DNA: TGTGCCAGTAGTATCGGGGGCAGGGGGGATCAGCCCCAGCATTTT. The variable domain in full, completed from reference TRBV19 and TRBJ1-5, reads DGGITQSPKYLFRKEGQNVTLSCEQNLNHDAMYWYRQDPGQGLRLIYYSQIVNDFQKGDIAEGYSVSREKKESFPLTVTSAQKNPTAFYLCASSIGGRGDQPQHFGDGTRLSIL.

Turning to this clonotype: Being one base from a much bigger clone, this may be a read error. Lacking the conserved final phenylalanine or tryptophan, this CDR3 likely reflects a read error. This sequence joins TRBV6-1 and TRBJ1-6; 10 bases are a match to TRBD1. This CDR3 is built from 14 residues. Germline trimming cut 7 bases from V and 8 bases from J; bases unmatched to any gene: 5. Germline V gives CDR1 MNHNS, CDR2 SASEGT. Here the CDR3 DNA reads TGTGCCAGCAAAGAGGGACAGGGGTATTCACCCCTCCACCTT. The encoded protein is CASKEGQGYSPLHL.

This clonotype was seen a single time. This may come from a read error, since a much larger clone is one base off. The CDR3 does not end in the conserved phenylalanine or tryptophan, so this is likely a read error. The J gene is TRBJ1-5, the V gene TRBV28, with 7 bases matching TRBD1. Trimming at V came to 2 bases and at J to 5 bases, leaving 3 bases not matched to a gene. The germline CDR1 and CDR2 sequences are MDHEN and SYDVKM. There are 14 residues in the CDR3. The CDR3 sequence is CASSLDRVDQPQHL. The CDR3 DNA is TGTGCCAGCAGTTTAGACAGGGTCGATCAGCCCCAGCATCTT.

This chain uses TRBV5-4 with TRBJ2-3, with D possibly being TRBD2 (5 bases). This CDR3 has 14 residues. Germline V gene data show CDR1 as SGHNT and CDR2 as YYREEE (reference sequence). The V gene lost 0 bases and the J gene lost 6 bases, with 11 bases spanning the gap. CDR3 DNA: TGTGCCAGCAGCTTGGCCGTAACTAGGGATACGCAGTATTTT. Protein product: CASSLAVTRDTQYF. Variable domain in full (rest from reference TRBV5-4 and TRBJ2-3): ETGVTQSPTHLIKTRGQQVTLRCSSQSGHNTVSWYQQALGQGPQFIFQYYREEENGRGNFPPRFSGLQFPNYSSELNVNALELDDSALYLCASSLAVTRDTQYFGPGTRLTVL.

There are many counts of this clonotype. Here the CDR3 DNA reads TGTGCCAGTAGACAGACTAGCGGAACCTACGAGCAGTACTTC. The encoded protein is CASRQTSGTYEQYF. This rearrangement joins TRBV19 to TRBJ2-7, with 9 positions matching TRBD2. V trimming: 6 bases; J trimming: 2 bases; junction bases outside the gene matches: 5. Germline-derived CDR1 and CDR2 are LNHDA and SQIVND (reference sequence). The CDR3 spans 14 residues.

The CDR3 protein is CASSSPGHGTEAFF. The CDR3 DNA reads TGTGCCAGCAGCTCCCCGGGACATGGGACTGAAGCTTTCTTT. The rearrangement links TRBV7-9 to TRBJ1-1; D might be TRBD1 (6 bases). CDR1 SEHNR and CDR2 FQNEAQ come from the germline V gene (reference sequence). The V and J ends lost 4 bases and 5 bases respectively, with 14 bases between them. The CDR3 runs to 14 residues.

Written as DNA, the CDR3 is TGTGCCAGCAGCTCGGGAATGGACAGGGCAAGCACAGATACGCAGTATTTT. Translating it yields CASSSGMDRASTDTQYF. The chain combines TRBV5-5 with TRBJ2-3; 8 nucleotides agree with TRBD1. This CDR3 region has 17 residues. Germline loops: CDR1 SGHKS, CDR2 YYEKEE (reference sequence). With V trimmed by 3 bases and J by 0 bases, 9 bases remained unmatched.

The CDR3 here is CASSPAGTVTDTQYF. The CDR3, as DNA: TGTGCCAGCAGCCCCGCCGGGACAGTCACAGATACGCAGTATTTT. The genes are TRBV28 and TRBJ2-3; 7 bases agree with TRBD1. CDR3 size: 15 residues. The V gene's germline CDR1 is MDHEN and CDR2 SYDVKM. Trimming took 6 bases from V and 2 from J; bases not matched to a gene: 8.